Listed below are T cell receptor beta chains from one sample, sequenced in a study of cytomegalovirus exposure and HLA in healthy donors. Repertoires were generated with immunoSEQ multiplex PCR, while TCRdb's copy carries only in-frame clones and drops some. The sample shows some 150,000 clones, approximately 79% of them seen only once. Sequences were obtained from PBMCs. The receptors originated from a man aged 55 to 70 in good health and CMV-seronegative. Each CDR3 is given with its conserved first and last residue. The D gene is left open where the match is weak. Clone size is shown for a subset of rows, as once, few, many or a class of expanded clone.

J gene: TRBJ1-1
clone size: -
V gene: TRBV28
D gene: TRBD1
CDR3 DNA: TGTGCCACCTCCTCAGGGGGGAACACTGAAGCTTTCTTT
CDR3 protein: CATSSGGNTEAFF

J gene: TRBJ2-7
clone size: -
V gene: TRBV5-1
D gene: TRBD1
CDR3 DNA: TGCGCCAGCAACAGGGACAGGGTAACCTACGAGCAGTACTTC
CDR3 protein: CASNRDRVTYEQYF

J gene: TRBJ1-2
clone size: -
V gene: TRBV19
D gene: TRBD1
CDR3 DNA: TGTGCCAGTAGTATAGGTCAAGGGGGCGACTATGGCTACACCTTC
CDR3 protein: CASSIGQGGDYGYTF

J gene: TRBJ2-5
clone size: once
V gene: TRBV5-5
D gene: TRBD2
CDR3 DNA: TGTGCCAGCAGCAAAGGACTAGCGGGAGGAGGGGAGACCCAGTACTTC
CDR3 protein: CASSKGLAGGGETQYF

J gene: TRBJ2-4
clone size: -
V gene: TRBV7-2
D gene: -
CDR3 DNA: TGTGCCAGCAGCTTAGGGACTACGGCCAAAAACATTCAGTACTTC
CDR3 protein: CASSLGTTAKNIQYF

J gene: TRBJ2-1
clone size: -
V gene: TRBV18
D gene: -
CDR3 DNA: TGTGCCAGCTCCCGCCAGGGCCTCTCCTACAATGAGCAGTTCTTC
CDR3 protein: CASSRQGLSYNEQFF

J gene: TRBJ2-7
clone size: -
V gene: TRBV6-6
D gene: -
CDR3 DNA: TGTGCCAGCAGTTACTCACAAAGCGAGCAGTACTTC
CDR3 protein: CASSYSQSEQYF

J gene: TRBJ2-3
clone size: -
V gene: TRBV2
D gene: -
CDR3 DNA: TGTGCCAGCAGTGAACTGGGCCCCACAGATACGCAGTATTTT
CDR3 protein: CASSELGPTDTQYF

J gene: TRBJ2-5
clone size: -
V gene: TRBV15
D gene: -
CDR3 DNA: TGTGCCACCGGTGGTAGCGCGGGGAAGACCCAGTACTTC
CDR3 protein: CATGGSAGKTQYF

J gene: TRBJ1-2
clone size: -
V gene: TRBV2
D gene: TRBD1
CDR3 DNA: TGTGCCAGCAGTGGACAGGGGGCTCGGGTAGGCTATGGCTACACCTTC
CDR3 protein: CASSGQGARVGYGYTF

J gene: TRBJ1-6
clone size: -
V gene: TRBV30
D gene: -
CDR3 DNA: TGTGCCTCGAGACAGAGCTCCTATAATTCACCCCTCCACTTT
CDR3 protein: CASRQSSYNSPLHF

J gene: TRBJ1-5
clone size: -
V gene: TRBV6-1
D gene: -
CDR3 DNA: TGTGCCAGCAGTGAGCCAGGCCGGCCCCCACATTTT
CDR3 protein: CASSEPGRPPHF

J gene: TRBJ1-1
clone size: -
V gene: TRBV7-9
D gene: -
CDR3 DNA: TGTGCCAGCAGCTTTGAGGAGAACACTGAAGCTTTCTTT
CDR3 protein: CASSFEENTEAFF

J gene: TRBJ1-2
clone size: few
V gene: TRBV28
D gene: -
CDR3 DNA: TGTGCCAGCAGCAACGGACAGCTCTATGGCTACACCTTC
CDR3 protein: CASSNGQLYGYTF

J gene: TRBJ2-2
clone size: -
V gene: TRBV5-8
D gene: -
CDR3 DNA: TGTGCCAGCATCTTGATGGGCAGGTCGAACACCGGGGAGCTGTTTTTT
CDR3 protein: CASILMGRSNTGELFF

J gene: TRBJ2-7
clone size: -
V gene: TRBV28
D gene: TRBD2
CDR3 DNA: TGTGCCAGCAGTTCTAGCGGGGCTTCCTACGAGCAGTACTTC
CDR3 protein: CASSSSGASYEQYF

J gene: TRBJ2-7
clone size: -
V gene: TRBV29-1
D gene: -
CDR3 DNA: TGCAGCGTTGAAGGGCAGGGGAGCGAGCAGTACTTC
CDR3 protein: CSVEGQGSEQYF

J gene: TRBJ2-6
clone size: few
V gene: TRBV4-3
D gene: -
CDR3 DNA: TGCGCCAGCAGCCAAGCGATCCAGTTCTCTGGGGCCAACGTCCTGACTTTC
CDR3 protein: CASSQAIQFSGANVLTF

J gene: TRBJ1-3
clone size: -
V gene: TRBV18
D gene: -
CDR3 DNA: TGTGCCAGCTCACCAGGAGGGTCCTCTGGAAACACCATATATTTT
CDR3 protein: CASSPGGSSGNTIYF

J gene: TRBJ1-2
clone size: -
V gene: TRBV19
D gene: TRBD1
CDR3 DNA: TGTGCCAGCAGCGGACAGGGCACTAACTATGGCTACACCTTC
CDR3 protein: CASSGQGTNYGYTF

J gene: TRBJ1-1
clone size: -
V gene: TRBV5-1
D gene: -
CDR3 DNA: TGCGCCAGCAGCTTGGGGGCAGTCGACACTGAAGCTTTCTTT
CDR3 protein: CASSLGAVDTEAFF

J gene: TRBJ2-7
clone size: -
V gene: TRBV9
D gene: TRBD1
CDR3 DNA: TGTGCCAGCAGCGCTTCCGGGACAGCCCCCTACGAGCAGTACTTC
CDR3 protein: CASSASGTAPYEQYF

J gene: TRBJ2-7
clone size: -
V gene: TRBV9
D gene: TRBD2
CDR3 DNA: TGTGCCAGCAGCGTCTCTAGCGGGGGGGCTTACGAGCAGTACTTC
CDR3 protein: CASSVSSGGAYEQYF

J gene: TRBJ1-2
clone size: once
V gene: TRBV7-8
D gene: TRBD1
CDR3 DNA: TGTGCCAGCTCGGACAGGGGCTATGGCTACACCTTC
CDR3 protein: CASSDRGYGYTF

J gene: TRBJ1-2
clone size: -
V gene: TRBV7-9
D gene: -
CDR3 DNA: TGTGCCAGCAGCTTTGACAGAGATACCTATGGCTACACCTTC
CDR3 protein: CASSFDRDTYGYTF

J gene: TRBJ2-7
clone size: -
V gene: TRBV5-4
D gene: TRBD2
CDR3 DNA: TGTGCCAGCAGCCTCGCGACTAGCGGGAGATTCTACGAGCAGTACTTC
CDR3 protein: CASSLATSGRFYEQYF

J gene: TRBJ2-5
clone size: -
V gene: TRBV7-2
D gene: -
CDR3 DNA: TGTGCCAGCAGCCCACCGGGGGAGACCCAGTACTTC
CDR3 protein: CASSPPGETQYF

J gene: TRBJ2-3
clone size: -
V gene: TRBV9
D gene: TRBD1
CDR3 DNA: TGTGCCAGCAGCGCCCGGGACAGAAGCACAGATACGCAGTATTTT
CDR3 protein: CASSARDRSTDTQYF

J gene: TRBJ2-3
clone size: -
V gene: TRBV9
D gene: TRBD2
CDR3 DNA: TGTGCCAGCAGCGTTGGACTAGCGGAGGTTGGCACAGATACGCAGTATTTT
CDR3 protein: CASSVGLAEVGTDTQYF

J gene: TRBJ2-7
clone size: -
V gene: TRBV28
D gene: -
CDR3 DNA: TGTGCCAGCAGTTTCTCAGGGTTCTCCTACGAGCAGTACTTC
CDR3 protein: CASSFSGFSYEQYF

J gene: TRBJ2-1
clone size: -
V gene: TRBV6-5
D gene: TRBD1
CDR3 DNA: TGTGCCAGCAGTTACTCGCAGGGGGCGAGGAATGAGCAGTTCTTC
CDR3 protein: CASSYSQGARNEQFF

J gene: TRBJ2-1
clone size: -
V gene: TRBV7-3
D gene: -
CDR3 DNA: TGTGCCAGTAGCTCCCAGGGAGGCCATGAGCAGTTCTTC
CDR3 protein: CASSSQGGHEQFF

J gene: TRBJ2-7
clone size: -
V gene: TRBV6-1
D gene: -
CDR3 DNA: TGTGCCAGCACACGGACAGAACCCTACGAGCAGTACTTC
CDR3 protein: CASTRTEPYEQYF

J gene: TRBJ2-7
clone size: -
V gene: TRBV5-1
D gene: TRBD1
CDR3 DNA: TGCGCCAGCAGCGATACAGGGGTTCAAATCGAGCAGTACTTC
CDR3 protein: CASSDTGVQIEQYF

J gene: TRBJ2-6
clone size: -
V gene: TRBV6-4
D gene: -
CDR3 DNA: TGTGCCAGCAGTGCCCAGTCTGGGGCCAACGTCCTGACTTTC
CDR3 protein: CASSAQSGANVLTF

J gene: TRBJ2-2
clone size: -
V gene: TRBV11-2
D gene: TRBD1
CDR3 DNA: TGTGCCAGCAGCCCGGGACAGGGTGGAATCGGGGAGCTGTTTTTT
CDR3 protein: CASSPGQGGIGELFF

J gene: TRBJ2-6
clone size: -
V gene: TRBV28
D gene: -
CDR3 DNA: TGTGCCAGCAGTCCCCAATTTTCTGGGGCCAACGTCCTGACTTTC
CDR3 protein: CASSPQFSGANVLTF

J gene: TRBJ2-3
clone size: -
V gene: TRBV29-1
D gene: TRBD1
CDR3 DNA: TGCAGCGTGGATTCTCGACAGGGCAGCACAGATACGCAGTATTTT
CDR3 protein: CSVDSRQGSTDTQYF

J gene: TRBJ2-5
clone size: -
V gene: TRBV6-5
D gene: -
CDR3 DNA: TGTGCCAGCAGTTACTCGAATCAGGGCCTGGGAGAGACCCAGTACTTC
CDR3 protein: CASSYSNQGLGETQYF

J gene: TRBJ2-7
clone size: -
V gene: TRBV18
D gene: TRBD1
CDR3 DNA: TGTGCCAGCTCCCCCCCCGGCGCGACCGGGACAGGGTCCTACGAGCAGTACTTC
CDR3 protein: CASSPPGATGTGSYEQYF

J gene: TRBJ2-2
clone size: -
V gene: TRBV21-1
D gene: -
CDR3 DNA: TGTGCCAGCCCGGTCCAGGGGTACAACACCGGGGAGCTGTTTTTT
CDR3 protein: CASPVQGYNTGELFF

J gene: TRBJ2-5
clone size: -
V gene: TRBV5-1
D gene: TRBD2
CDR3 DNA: TGCGCCAGCACAAGCGGGAGTGGGGAGACCCAGTACTTC
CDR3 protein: CASTSGSGETQYF

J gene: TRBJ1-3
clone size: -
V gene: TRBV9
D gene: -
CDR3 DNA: TGTGCCAGCAGCGTATTGACAGGAGGCTCTGGAAACACCATATATTTT
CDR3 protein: CASSVLTGGSGNTIYF

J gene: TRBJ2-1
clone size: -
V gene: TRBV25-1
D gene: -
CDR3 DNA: TGTGCCAGCAGTGAACGTGCGGTTAATGAGCAGTTCTTC
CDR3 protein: CASSERAVNEQFF

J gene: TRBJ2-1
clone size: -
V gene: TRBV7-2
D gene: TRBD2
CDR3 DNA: TGTGCCAGCAGCTCTACTAGCGGGGGGGCCTCTAATGAGCAGTTCTTC
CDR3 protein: CASSSTSGGASNEQFF

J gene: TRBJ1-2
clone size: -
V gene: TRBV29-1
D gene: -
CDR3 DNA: TGCAGCTATTCAGCGGGGTATGGCTACACCTTC
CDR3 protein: CSYSAGYGYTF

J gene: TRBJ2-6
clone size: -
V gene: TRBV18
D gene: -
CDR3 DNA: TGTGCCAGCTCACCTATCTCTGGGGCCAACGTCCTGACTTTC
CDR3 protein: CASSPISGANVLTF

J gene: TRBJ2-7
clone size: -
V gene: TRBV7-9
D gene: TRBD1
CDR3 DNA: TGTTCCAGCAGCTTAGCGTTCGGACAGGGTGCCTACGAGCAGTACTTC
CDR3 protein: CSSSLAFGQGAYEQYF

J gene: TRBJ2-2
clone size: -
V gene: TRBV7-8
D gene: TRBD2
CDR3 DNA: TGTGCCAGCAGCTTTACTAGCGGGGGGGCCGGGGACACCGGGGAGCTGTTTTTT
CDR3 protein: CASSFTSGGAGDTGELFF

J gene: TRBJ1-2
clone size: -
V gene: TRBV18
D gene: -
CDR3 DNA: TGTGCCAGCTCACCTATTCGCCGCGGAGACTATGGCTACACCTTC
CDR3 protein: CASSPIRRGDYGYTF

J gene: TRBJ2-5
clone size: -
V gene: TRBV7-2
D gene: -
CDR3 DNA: TGTGCCAGCAGCTTAGCAAGCCAGGGTCGAGAGACCCAGTACTTC
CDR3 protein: CASSLASQGRETQYF

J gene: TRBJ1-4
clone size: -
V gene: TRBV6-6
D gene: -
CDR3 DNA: TGTGCCAGCAGTTACTCGGGGGGGACCCGTCGGCAAGTGTTTTTT
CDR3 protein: CASSYSGGTRRQVFF

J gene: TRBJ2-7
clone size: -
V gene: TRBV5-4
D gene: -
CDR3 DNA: TGTGCCAGCAGCAGGACTGTAGATTCCTACGAGCAGTACTTC
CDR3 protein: CASSRTVDSYEQYF

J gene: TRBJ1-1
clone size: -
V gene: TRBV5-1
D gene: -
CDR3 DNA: TGCGCCAGCAGCTTAGGCCCCGAGAGGGCTGAAGCTTTCTTT
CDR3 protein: CASSLGPERAEAFF

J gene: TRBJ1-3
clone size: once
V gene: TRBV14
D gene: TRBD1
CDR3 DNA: TGTGCCAGCAGCCAAAGCGCAACCGGGGGACAGGGGGCGCTTGGAAACACCATATATTTT
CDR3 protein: CASSQSATGGQGALGNTIYF

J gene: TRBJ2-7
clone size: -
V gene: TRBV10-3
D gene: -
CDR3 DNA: TGTGCCATCAGTTCGACAGTGAGCTCCTACGAGCAGTACTTC
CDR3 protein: CAISSTVSSYEQYF

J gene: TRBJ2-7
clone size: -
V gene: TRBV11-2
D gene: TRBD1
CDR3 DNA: TGTGCCAGCCGGCCTCGGACAGGGGGCTCCTACGAGCAGTACTTC
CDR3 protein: CASRPRTGGSYEQYF

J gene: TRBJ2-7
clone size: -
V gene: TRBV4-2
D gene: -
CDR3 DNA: TGTGCCAGCAGCCAGGCGGGGAACTCCTACGAGCAGTACTTC
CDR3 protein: CASSQAGNSYEQYF

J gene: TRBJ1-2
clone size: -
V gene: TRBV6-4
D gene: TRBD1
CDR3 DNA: TGTGCCAGCAGTACGGGACAGGGGGCGCATGGCTACACCTTC
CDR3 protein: CASSTGQGAHGYTF